This paragraph covers one T cell receptor (beta chain) sequence. Its antigen is not known. The data belong to a study of regulatory T cells in long-lasting Graves disease. Study findings and constraints: Persistent disease exhibited a predilection for TRBV28, TRBJ1-2 and TRBJ2-5.

Assembly of TCR beta libraries relied on iRepertoire HTBI primers together with Arm-PCR of CDR3 regions. Original processing methods: Gene usage covered 62 TRBV and 14 TRBJ segments. TCRdb ran MiXCR on the multiplex PCR reads and lists one entry per CDR3 protein. Clone size and V and J calls follow TCRdb, not the original study. The table records roughly 440,000 distinct CDR3 sequences, 15% to 20% of them present only once. Time point defined: newly diagnosed GD, antithyroid drugs for less than 3 months. PBMC RNA was the source of the TCR library. V was trimmed by 4 bases and J by 6 bases, leaving 23 bases between them. The CDR3 is made up of 17 amino acids. CDR1 is SGHNT, CDR2 YYREEE, per germline (reference sequence). This sample also appeared in a second study, on T cells in Graves' hyperthyroidism and ophthalmopathy. That publication notes: First-round RT-PCR of the TCR CDR3 relied on the HTBI primer set. The model identified upcoming ophthalmopathy a median approximately seven months ahead of onset.

The receptor comes from a woman between 18 and 29 years old with Graves disease. V gene TRBV5-4 combines with J gene TRBJ2-1; D may be TRBD2 (6 bases). Sequences were derived from peripheral blood mononuclear cells (PBMCs), sampled at new diagnosis, from a patient treated with antithyroid drugs. The CDR3 DNA reads TGTGCCAGCAGCCAGCTGACTAGAGGGCGGTCGGGCAATGAGCAGTTCTTC. This codes for CASSQLTRGRSGNEQFF. The full variable domain, in which reference TRBV5-4 and TRBJ2-1 provide the parts outside the CDR3, is ETGVTQSPTHLIKTRGQQVTLRCSSQSGHNTVSWYQQALGQGPQFIFQYYREEENGRGNFPPRFSGLQFPNYSSELNVNALELDDSALYLCASSQLTRGRSGNEQFFGPGTRLTVL.